The clone carrying this T cell receptor (beta chain) was detected only a few times. The target antigen is unknown. With 0 bases removed from V and 5 bases from J, the gap between germline ends came to 14 bases. CDR3 length equals 15 residues. Individual cDNA molecules received unique molecular identifiers. TCRdb used MiXCR to reprocess the 5' RACE reads, holding one entry per CDR3 protein. The data contain 75,000 to 100,000 distinct CDR3 sequences, approximately 17% of them singletons. This record comes from a study of early T cells in non-severe SARS-CoV-2 infection. Looking at the study overall: Sequencing was performed on bulk RNA from unsorted whole blood, leaving chains unpaired.

Study-level points and caveats: In VDJdb matching, anti-spike CD8 responses were favored while private and CD4 specificities went missing.

The rearrangement joins TRBV12-3 or TRBV12-4 to TRBJ2-7; tentative D call: TRBD1 (5 bases). This clonotype originated in an adult who was a healthcare worker with PCR-confirmed SARS-CoV-2 infection or an uninfected control (not recorded which). Sample: whole blood. The chain's CDR3 is CASSLAQGWMDEQYF. The CDR3 bases are TGTGCCAGCAGTTTAGCGCAGGGATGGATGGACGAGCAGTACTTC.